The rows below give T cell receptor beta chains drawn from one sample of a study of patients and donors after allogeneic stem cell transplantation. TCRdb re-derived calls from the RT-PCR reads in MiXCR, one entry per CDR3 protein. The top ten clones hold about 6% of a sample with more than 850,000 distinct CDR3 sequences, around 17% of them seen once. The source material was blood, either unsorted or a sorted T cell fraction (not recorded which). These receptors were obtained from a human donor who was either an allogeneic HSCT recipient or a stem cell or donor lymphocyte infusion donor (not recorded which). It is not recorded whose cells these are; they may come from a transplant donor. Both conserved end residues are part of each CDR3.

J,V,CDR3
TRBJ2-1,TRBV20-1,CSAQLAGGFVSDEQFF
TRBJ2-2,TRBV5-5,CASKGLGTGELFF
TRBJ2-5,TRBV18,CASSPPGLAGETQYF
TRBJ2-5,TRBV20-1,CSARGGRLETQYF
TRBJ1-5,TRBV6-1,CASILDRRDQPQHF
TRBJ1-2,TRBV4-1,CASSDPGPGMFSGYTF
TRBJ2-3,TRBV20-1,CSAQGGGSTDTQYF
TRBJ2-1,TRBV24-1,CATSPLGQGGHNEQFF
TRBJ2-5,TRBV6-1,CASSDPWAGGQETQYF
TRBJ1-1,TRBV7-2,CASSSIIKSTEAFF
TRBJ2-7,TRBV6-1,CASTSVGGSYEQYF
TRBJ2-7,TRBV5-6,CASSERGGAISFHEQYF
TRBJ2-7,TRBV6-1,CASSIGQGHEQYF
TRBJ1-5,TRBV12-3/TRBV12-4,CASSIKLTQHF
TRBJ2-1,TRBV7-6,CASSLPQIAGAYNEQFF
TRBJ1-2,TRBV20-1,CSANRDGTNYGYTF
TRBJ1-6,TRBV5-6,CASSSRQGGHNSPLHF
TRBJ2-3,TRBV27,CASSFDGGGKNTQYF
TRBJ2-2,TRBV12-5,CASGDPPNTGELFF
TRBJ2-1,TRBV6-2/TRBV6-3,CASSLASIVEQFF
TRBJ2-5,TRBV5-1,CASTIGETQYF
TRBJ2-7,TRBV7-8,CASSLVTGDYEQYF
TRBJ2-7,TRBV27,CASSFGGGPIYEQYF
TRBJ2-3,TRBV14,CASNPRGTDTQYF